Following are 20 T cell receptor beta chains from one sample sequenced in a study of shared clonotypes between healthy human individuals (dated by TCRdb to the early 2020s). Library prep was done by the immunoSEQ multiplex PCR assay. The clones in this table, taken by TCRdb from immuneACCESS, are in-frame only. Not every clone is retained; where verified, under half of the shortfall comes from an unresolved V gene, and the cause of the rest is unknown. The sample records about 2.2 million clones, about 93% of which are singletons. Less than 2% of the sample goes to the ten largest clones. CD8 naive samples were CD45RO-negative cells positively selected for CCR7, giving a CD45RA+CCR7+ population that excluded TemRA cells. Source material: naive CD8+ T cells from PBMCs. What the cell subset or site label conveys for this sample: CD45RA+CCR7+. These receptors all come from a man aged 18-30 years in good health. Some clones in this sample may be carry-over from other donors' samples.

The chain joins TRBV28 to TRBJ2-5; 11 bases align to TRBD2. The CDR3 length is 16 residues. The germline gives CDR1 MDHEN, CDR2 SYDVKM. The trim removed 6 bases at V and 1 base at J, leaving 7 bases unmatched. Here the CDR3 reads CASRSLAGDFQETQYF. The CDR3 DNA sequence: TGTGCCAGCAGATCACTAGCGGGAGACTTCCAAGAGACCCAGTACTTC.

CDR3 sequence reads: CASSPILGAYNEQFF. CDR3 bases: TGTGCCAGCAGCCCAATTTTGGGGGCCTACAATGAGCAGTTCTTC. This sequence joins TRBV11-2 and TRBJ2-1; the D gene could be TRBD1 or TRBD2 (5 bases each). Trimming took 5 bases from V and 2 from J, leaving 13 bases between them. This CDR3 comprises 15 residues. Germline values: CDR1 SGHAT, CDR2 FQNNGV.

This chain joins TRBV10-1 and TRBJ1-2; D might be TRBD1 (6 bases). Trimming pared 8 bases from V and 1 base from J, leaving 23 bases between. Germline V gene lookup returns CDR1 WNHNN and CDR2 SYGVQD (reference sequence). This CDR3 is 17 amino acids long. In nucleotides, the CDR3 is TGCGCCAGCTCCTCGGAGTGGTGGGACAACATTAACTATGGCTACACCTTC. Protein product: CASSSEWWDNINYGYTF.

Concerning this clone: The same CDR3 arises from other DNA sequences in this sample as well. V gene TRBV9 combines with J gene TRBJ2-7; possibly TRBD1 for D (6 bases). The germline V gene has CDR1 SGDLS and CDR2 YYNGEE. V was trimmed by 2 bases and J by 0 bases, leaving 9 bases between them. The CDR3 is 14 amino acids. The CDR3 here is CASSVGQSSYEQYF. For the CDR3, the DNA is TGTGCCAGCAGCGTTGGACAGAGCTCCTACGAGCAGTACTTC.

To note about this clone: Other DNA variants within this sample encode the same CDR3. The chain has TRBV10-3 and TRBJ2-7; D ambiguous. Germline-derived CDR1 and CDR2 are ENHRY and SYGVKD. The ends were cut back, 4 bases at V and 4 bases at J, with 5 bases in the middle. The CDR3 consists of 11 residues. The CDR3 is CAISGGYEQYF. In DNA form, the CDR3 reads TGTGCCATCAGTGGGGGATACGAGCAGTACTTC.

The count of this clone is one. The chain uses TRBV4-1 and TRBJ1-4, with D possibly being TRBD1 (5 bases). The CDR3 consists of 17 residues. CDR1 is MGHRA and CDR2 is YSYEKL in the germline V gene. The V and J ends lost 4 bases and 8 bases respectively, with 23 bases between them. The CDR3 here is CASSRLTGRREDEKLFF. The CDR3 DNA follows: TGCGCCAGCAGCCGCCTGACGGGACGGAGGGAGGACGAAAAACTGTTTTTT.

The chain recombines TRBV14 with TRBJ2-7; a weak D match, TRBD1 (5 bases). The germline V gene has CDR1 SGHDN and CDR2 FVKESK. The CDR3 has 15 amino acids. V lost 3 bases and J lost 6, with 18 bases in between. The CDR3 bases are TGTGCCAGCAGCCACCTAAAGGGGATGTCCGGCGAGCAGTACTTC. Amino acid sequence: CASSHLKGMSGEQYF.

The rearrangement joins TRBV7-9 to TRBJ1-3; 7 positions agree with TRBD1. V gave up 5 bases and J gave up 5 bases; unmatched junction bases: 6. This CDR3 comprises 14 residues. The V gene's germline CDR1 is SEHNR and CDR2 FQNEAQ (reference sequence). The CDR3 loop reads CASSAGGLRNTIYF. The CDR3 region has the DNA TGTGCCAGCAGCGCAGGGGGTTTAAGAAACACCATATATTTT.

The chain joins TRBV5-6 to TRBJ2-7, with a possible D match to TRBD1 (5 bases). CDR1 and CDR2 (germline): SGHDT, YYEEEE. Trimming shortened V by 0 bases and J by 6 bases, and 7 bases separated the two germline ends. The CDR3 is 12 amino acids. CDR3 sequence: CASSLATGEQYF. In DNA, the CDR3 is TGTGCCAGCAGCTTGGCAACAGGCGAGCAGTACTTC.

CDR3 amino acids: CASSLRQEGGELFF. CDR3 nucleotides: TGTGCCAGCAGCCTAAGACAGGAAGGCGGGGAGCTGTTTTTT. The chain couples TRBV11-2 to TRBJ2-2; TRBD1 is a possible D gene (6 bases). Germline CDR1 and CDR2: SGHAT and FQNNGV. There are 14 residues in the CDR3. Trimming removed 5 bases from V and 7 bases from J, with 14 bases in between.

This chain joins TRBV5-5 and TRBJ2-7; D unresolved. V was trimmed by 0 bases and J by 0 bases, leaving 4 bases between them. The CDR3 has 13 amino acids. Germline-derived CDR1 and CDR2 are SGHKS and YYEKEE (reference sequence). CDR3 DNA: TGTGCCAGCAGCTTGGGGGCCTCCTACGAGCAGTACTTC. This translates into CASSLGASYEQYF.

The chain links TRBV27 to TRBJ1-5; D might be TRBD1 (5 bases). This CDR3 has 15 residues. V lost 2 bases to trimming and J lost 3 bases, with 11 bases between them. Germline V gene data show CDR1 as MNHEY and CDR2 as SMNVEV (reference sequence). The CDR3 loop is CASSLIGAFNQPQHF. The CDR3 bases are TGTGCCAGCAGTTTAATCGGGGCCTTCAATCAGCCCCAGCATTTT.

CDR3 residues: CASSVEREAPGTQYF. As DNA, the CDR3 is TGTGCCAGCAGCGTAGAGCGGGAGGCCCCCGGAACGCAGTATTTT. The chain joins TRBV9 to TRBJ2-3; 9 nucleotides align to TRBD2. The CDR3 is 15 residues long. Germline V gives CDR1 SGDLS, CDR2 YYNGEE. The V gene end was trimmed by 0 bases and the J gene end by 9 bases; junction bases not matched to a gene: 8.

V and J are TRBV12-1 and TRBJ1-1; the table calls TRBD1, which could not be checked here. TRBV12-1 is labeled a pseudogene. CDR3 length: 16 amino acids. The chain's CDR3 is CASSSGTGANGTEAFF. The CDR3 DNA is TGTGCCAGCAGCTCCGGGACAGGGGCAAATGGCACTGAAGCTTTCTTT.

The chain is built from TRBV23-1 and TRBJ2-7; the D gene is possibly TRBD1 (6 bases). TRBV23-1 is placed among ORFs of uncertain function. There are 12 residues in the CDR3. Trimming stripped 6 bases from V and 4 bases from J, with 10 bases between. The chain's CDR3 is CASSLDSYEQYF. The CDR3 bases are TGCGCCAGCAGCCTGGACAGTTACGAGCAGTACTTC.

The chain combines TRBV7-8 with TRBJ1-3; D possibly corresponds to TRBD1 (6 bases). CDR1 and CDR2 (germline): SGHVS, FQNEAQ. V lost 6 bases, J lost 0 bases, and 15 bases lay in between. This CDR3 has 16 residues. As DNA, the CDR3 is TGTGCCAGCAGAAACGTAACAGGGATCTCTGGAAACACCATATATTTT. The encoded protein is CASRNVTGISGNTIYF.

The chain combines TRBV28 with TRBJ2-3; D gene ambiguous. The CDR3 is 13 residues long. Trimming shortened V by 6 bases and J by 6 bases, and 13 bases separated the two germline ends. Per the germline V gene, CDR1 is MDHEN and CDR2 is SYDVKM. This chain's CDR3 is CASSRQPGDTQYF. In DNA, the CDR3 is TGTGCCAGCAGCCGGCAGCCCGGTGATACGCAGTATTTT.

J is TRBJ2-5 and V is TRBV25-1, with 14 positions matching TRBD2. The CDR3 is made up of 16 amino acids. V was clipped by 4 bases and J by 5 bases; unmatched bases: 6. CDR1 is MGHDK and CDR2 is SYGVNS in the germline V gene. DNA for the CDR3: TGTGCCAGCAGTGTGACTAGCGGGAGGGCTGGGGAGACCCAGTACTTC. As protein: CASSVTSGRAGETQYF. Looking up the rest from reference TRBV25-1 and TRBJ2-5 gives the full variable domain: EADIYQTPRYLVIGTGKKITLECSQTMGHDKMYWYQQDPGMELHLIHYSYGVNSTEKGDLSSESTVSRIRTEHFPLTLESARPSHTSQYLCASSVTSGRAGETQYFGPGTRLLVL.

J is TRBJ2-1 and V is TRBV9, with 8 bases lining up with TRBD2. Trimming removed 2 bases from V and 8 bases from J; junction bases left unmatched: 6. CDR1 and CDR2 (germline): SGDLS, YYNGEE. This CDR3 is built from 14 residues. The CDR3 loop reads CASSVGTSVDEQFF. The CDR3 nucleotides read TGTGCCAGCAGCGTTGGGACTAGTGTCGATGAGCAGTTCTTC. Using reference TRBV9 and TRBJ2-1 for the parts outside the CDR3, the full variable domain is DSGVTQTPKHLITATGQRVTLRCSPRSGDLSVYWYQQSLDQGLQFLIQYYNGEERAKGNILERFSAQQFPDLHSELNLSSLELGDSALYFCASSVGTSVDEQFFGPGTRLTVL.

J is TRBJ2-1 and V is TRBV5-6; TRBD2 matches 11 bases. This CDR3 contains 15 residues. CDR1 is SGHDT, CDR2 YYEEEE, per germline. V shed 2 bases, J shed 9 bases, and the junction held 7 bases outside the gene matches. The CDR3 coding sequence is TGTGCCAGCAGCTTAGATAGCGGGAGGGCCGGTGAGCAGTTCTTC. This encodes CASSLDSGRAGEQFF.